A selection of T cell receptor beta chains follows, all from one sample in a study of Ad26.COV2.S vaccination and SARS-CoV-2 variants. TCRdb's copy holds only in-frame clones and misses some; the assay was immunoSEQ multiplex PCR. Of hundreds of thousands of clones in the sample, 75% to 90% were seen once. The sample in question was peripheral blood, obtained in a trial of Ad26.COV2.S vaccine versus placebo. The receptors derive from a person aged 18 to 59 who received the Ad26.COV2.S COVID-19 vaccine or a placebo. Each CDR3 is given with its conserved first and last residue. D genes are given only for firm matches. Clone size is given for some rows only: seen once, a few or many times, or a class if the clone is expanded.

d_call: -
j_call: TRBJ1-1
clone_size: few
v_call: TRBV12-3/TRBV12-4
cdr3_aa: CASRGLMNTEAFF
cdr3_nt: TGTGCCAGCAGGGGGCTCATGAACACTGAAGCTTTCTTT

d_call: -
j_call: TRBJ1-5
clone_size: few
v_call: TRBV19
cdr3_aa: CASSIRGDNYSNQPQHF
cdr3_nt: TGTGCCAGTAGTATTAGGGGAGACAACTATAGCAATCAGCCCCAGCATTTT

d_call: -
j_call: TRBJ1-1
clone_size: once
v_call: TRBV5-4
cdr3_aa: CASSFSSGRGTEAFF
cdr3_nt: TGTGCCAGCAGCTTCAGTTCAGGGAGGGGTACTGAAGCTTTCTTT

d_call: -
j_call: TRBJ2-5
clone_size: -
v_call: TRBV7-8
cdr3_aa: CASSLIERAGQETQYF
cdr3_nt: TGTGCCAGCAGCTTAATCGAACGGGCGGGTCAGGAGACCCAGTACTTC

d_call: -
j_call: TRBJ2-2
clone_size: -
v_call: TRBV7-6
cdr3_aa: CASSLRGGRDSNTGELFF
cdr3_nt: TGTGCCAGCAGCTTACGGGGAGGCAGGGATTCAAACACCGGGGAGCTGTTTTTT

d_call: TRBD1
j_call: TRBJ1-2
clone_size: -
v_call: TRBV30
cdr3_aa: CAWRTGNYGYTF
cdr3_nt: TGTGCCTGGAGGACAGGGAACTATGGCTACACCTTC

d_call: -
j_call: TRBJ1-6
clone_size: -
v_call: TRBV5-4
cdr3_aa: CASSLVWIAYSPLHF
cdr3_nt: TGTGCCAGCAGCTTGGTGTGGATAGCCTACTCACCCCTCCACTTT

d_call: -
j_call: TRBJ2-3
clone_size: once
v_call: TRBV24-1
cdr3_aa: CATSERQRSTDTQYF
cdr3_nt: TGTGCCACCAGCGAGAGACAGCGGAGCACAGATACGCAGTATTTT

d_call: TRBD2
j_call: TRBJ2-1
clone_size: few
v_call: TRBV27
cdr3_aa: CATQLAGGHEQFF
cdr3_nt: TGTGCCACCCAACTAGCGGGGGGGCATGAGCAGTTCTTC

d_call: TRBD1
j_call: TRBJ1-4
clone_size: -
v_call: TRBV7-2
cdr3_aa: CASSPKTGGGEKLFF
cdr3_nt: TGTGCCAGCAGCCCTAAGACAGGGGGTGGTGAAAAACTGTTTTTT

d_call: -
j_call: TRBJ2-2
clone_size: -
v_call: TRBV7-2
cdr3_aa: CASSLGPTNSGLFF
cdr3_nt: TGTGCCAGCAGCTTAGGTCCAACCAACAGCGGGCTGTTTTTT

d_call: TRBD2
j_call: TRBJ2-3
clone_size: -
v_call: TRBV3-1/TRBV3-2
cdr3_aa: CASSQPSGDSDTQYF
cdr3_nt: TGTGCCAGCAGCCAACCTAGCGGGGACTCAGATACGCAGTATTTT

d_call: -
j_call: TRBJ1-5
clone_size: -
v_call: TRBV19
cdr3_aa: CASRTENQPQHF
cdr3_nt: TGTGCCAGTAGGACAGAGAATCAGCCCCAGCATTTT

d_call: -
j_call: TRBJ1-6
clone_size: -
v_call: TRBV11-3
cdr3_aa: CASSPGPGSPLHF
cdr3_nt: TGTGCCAGCAGCCCCGGGCCGGGTTCACCCCTCCACTTT

d_call: -
j_call: TRBJ1-3
clone_size: -
v_call: TRBV6-5
cdr3_aa: CAGRTGGNTIYF
cdr3_nt: TGTGCCGGAAGGACTGGTGGAAACACCATATATTTT

d_call: TRBD2
j_call: TRBJ2-1
clone_size: -
v_call: TRBV29-1
cdr3_aa: CSVAGAGLANNEQFF
cdr3_nt: TGCAGCGTTGCTGGGGCGGGACTAGCAAACAATGAGCAGTTCTTC

d_call: TRBD2
j_call: TRBJ2-1
clone_size: few
v_call: TRBV7-2
cdr3_aa: CASTPPGLAANNEQFF
cdr3_nt: TGTGCCAGCACCCCCCCGGGACTAGCGGCCAACAATGAGCAGTTCTTC

d_call: -
j_call: TRBJ1-4
clone_size: -
v_call: TRBV5-1
cdr3_aa: CASSLGGSSATNEKLFF
cdr3_nt: TGCGCCAGCAGCTTGGGAGGGTCGTCTGCAACTAATGAAAAACTGTTTTTT

d_call: TRBD2
j_call: TRBJ2-1
clone_size: once
v_call: TRBV9
cdr3_aa: CASSVRLAGNEQFF
cdr3_nt: TGTGCCAGCAGCGTAAGGCTAGCGGGCAATGAGCAGTTCTTC